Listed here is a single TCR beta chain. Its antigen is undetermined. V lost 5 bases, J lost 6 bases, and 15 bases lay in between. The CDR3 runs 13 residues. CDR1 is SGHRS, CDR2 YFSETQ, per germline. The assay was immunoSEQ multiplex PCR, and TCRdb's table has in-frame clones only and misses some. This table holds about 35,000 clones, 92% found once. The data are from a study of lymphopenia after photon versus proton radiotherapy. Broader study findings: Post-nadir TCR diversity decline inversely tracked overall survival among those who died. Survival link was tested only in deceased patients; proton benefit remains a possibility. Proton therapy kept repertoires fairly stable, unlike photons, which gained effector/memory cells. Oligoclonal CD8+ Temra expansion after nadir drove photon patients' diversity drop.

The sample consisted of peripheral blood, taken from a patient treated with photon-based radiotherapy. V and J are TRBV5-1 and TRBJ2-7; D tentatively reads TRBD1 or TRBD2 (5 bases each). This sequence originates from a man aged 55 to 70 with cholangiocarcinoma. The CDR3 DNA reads TGCGCCAGCAGTGGGGACCCGACTGCCGAGCAGTACTTC. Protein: CASSGDPTAEQYF.